Below, 17 T cell receptor beta chains from the same sample are listed, as sequenced in a study of T cell repertoires in cytomegalovirus infection (dated by TCRdb to about 2019). Explained via the paper, the treatment or condition label denotes: in vitro stimulation with specific CMV peptide epitopes to enrich CMV-specific T cells. No antigen has been identified for these receptors. Sequencing was performed on an Illumina HiSeq 1500. TCRdb reanalyzed the raw reads on its own, using fastp at Q25 for trimming and MiXCR for clone calling, and kept in-frame beta chains. Rows are combined by CDR3 protein, so each entry shows the most common genes and DNA. This sample holds about a million distinct CDR3 sequences; 31% were observed only once. Jointly, the top ten make up over 10% of the sample. Specimen: cultured CD8+ T cells from PBMCs, collected from culture after CMV antigen stimulation. The receptors stem from a human donor in good health (CMV status not recorded). Some clones in this sample may be carry-over from other donors' samples.

The rearrangement links TRBV5-1 to TRBJ2-7; D perhaps matches TRBD1 (6 bases). The CDR3 consists of 14 residues. Germline V gives CDR1 SGHRS, CDR2 YFSETQ. The germline V and J ends were trimmed by 3 bases and 0 bases, with 10 bases remaining between them. The CDR3 is CASSSGHSSYEQYF. CDR3 nucleotide sequence: TGCGCCAGCAGCTCGGGACATAGCTCCTACGAGCAGTACTTC.

V usage is TRBV4-2 and J usage is TRBJ1-4, with 10 bases aligning to TRBD1. The V gene end was trimmed by 0 bases and the J gene end by 3 bases; junction bases not matched to a gene: 7. CDR1 is LGHNA and CDR2 is YNFKEQ in the germline V gene. This CDR3 is 18 amino acids long. The CDR3 DNA reads TGTGCCAGCAGCCAAGATGGGGACAGGGGTTTTGCTAATGAAAAACTGTTTTTT. Protein product: CASSQDGDRGFANEKLFF.

This chain joins TRBV9 and TRBJ2-1; 9 nucleotides align to TRBD2. The J segment lost 0 bases and the V segment lost 4 bases, leaving 14 bases of the junction unmatched. The CDR3 length is 19 residues. Germline V gene data show CDR1 as SGDLS and CDR2 as YYNGEE. The CDR3 DNA reads TGTGCCAGCAGCTCCCGTAATAGCGGGGGTACGAGCTCCTACAATGAGCAGTTCTTC. This sequence encodes CASSSRNSGGTSSYNEQFF. The entire variable domain, with the rest obtained from reference TRBV9 and TRBJ2-1, is as follows: DSGVTQTPKHLITATGQRVTLRCSPRSGDLSVYWYQQSLDQGLQFLIQYYNGEERAKGNILERFSAQQFPDLHSELNLSSLELGDSALYFCASSSRNSGGTSSYNEQFFGPGTRLTVL.

The rearrangement joins TRBV19 to TRBJ1-5, with D possibly being TRBD1 (6 bases). The germline V gene encodes CDR1 LNHDA and CDR2 SQIVND (reference sequence). With 5 bases removed from V and 3 bases from J, the gap between germline ends came to 17 bases. The CDR3 runs 16 residues. Here the CDR3 DNA reads TGTGCCAGTAGTCATCCTAGCAGGGGCAACAATCAGCCCCAGCATTTT. It is translated as CASSHPSRGNNQPQHF.

This clonotype was picked up a small number of times. The chain carries TRBV7-3 and TRBJ2-1; 12 nucleotides match TRBD1. Germline V gene data show CDR1 as SGHTA and CDR2 as FQGTGA. This CDR3 has 17 amino acids. V lost 0 bases and J lost 9; bases outside the gene matches: 9. CDR3 bases: TGTGCCAGCAGCTTAACGGTCCGGGACAGGGGGCCCAGTGAGCAGTTCTTC. Its protein product is CASSLTVRDRGPSEQFF.

This clonotype has at least ten counts. This chain uses TRBV7-9 with TRBJ1-5, with unresolved D. This CDR3 spans 14 amino acids. The V gene lost 3 bases and the J gene lost 7 bases, with 13 bases spanning the gap. The germline V gene has CDR1 SEHNR and CDR2 FQNEAQ (reference sequence). The chain's CDR3 is CASSLTGPGQPQHF. CDR3 nucleotides: TGTGCCAGCAGCTTGACCGGGCCGGGCCAGCCCCAGCATTTT.

This clonotype was seen a handful of times. The chain carries TRBV7-6 and TRBJ2-4, with 11 bases matching TRBD1. Per germline, CDR1 SGHVS and CDR2 FNYEAQ. The CDR3 has 14 residues. V trimming: 4 bases; J trimming: 8 bases; junction bases outside the gene matches: 4. The CDR3 loop reads CASSSRDRGDIQYF. The CDR3 nucleotides are TGTGCCAGCAGCTCCCGGGACAGGGGGGACATTCAGTACTTC.

This clonotype has only a few counts. DNA for the CDR3: TGTGCCAGCGCCCCAGGCGGGGGGGATTACTACGAGCAGTACGTC. Protein product: CASAPGGGDYYEQYV. The chain is built from TRBV7-9 and TRBJ2-7; 9 nucleotides agree with TRBD2. The CDR3 runs to 15 residues. V was pared by 8 bases and J by 3 bases, with 11 bases of the junction left unmatched. The germline CDR1 and CDR2 sequences are SEHNR and FQNEAQ (reference sequence).

This clonotype has a handful of counts. CDR3 protein: CASSPIGSGVNDNEQFF. The CDR3 DNA reads as TGTGCCAGCAGTCCCATAGGCAGCGGGGTGAATGACAATGAGCAGTTCTTC. The chain has TRBV27 and TRBJ2-1, with 7 nucleotides matching TRBD2. After removal of 5 bases from V and 5 bases from J, the junction contained 15 bases not matched to a gene. There are 17 residues in the CDR3. Germline V gene data show CDR1 as MNHEY and CDR2 as SMNVEV (reference sequence).

This clonotype has a count of ten or more. The J gene is TRBJ2-1, the V gene TRBV7-2, with D uncertain. This CDR3 has 15 residues. The germline V and J ends were trimmed by 5 bases and 4 bases, with 15 bases remaining between them. Germline CDR1 reads SGHTA; CDR2 reads FQGNSA. In DNA form, the CDR3 reads TGTGCCAGCAGCCCCTGGGTTGGGGAATACAATGAGCAGTTCTTC. Translation: CASSPWVGEYNEQFF. The full variable domain, rest sourced from reference TRBV7-2 and TRBJ2-1, is GAGVSQSPSNKVTEKGKDVELRCDPISGHTALYWYRQSLGQGLEFLIYFQGNSAPDKSGLPSDRFSAERTGGSVSTLTIQRTQQEDSAVYLCASSPWVGEYNEQFFGPGTRLTVL.

This rearrangement joins TRBV6-1 to TRBJ1-5; D gene ambiguous. The germline V gene has CDR1 MNHNS and CDR2 SASEGT. The CDR3 extends over 14 amino acids. Trimming took 8 bases from V and 0 from J, leaving 11 bases between them. This CDR3 is CASEGRYSNQPQHF. The CDR3 nucleotides read TGTGCCAGCGAAGGACGCTATAGCAATCAGCCCCAGCATTTT.

The rearrangement links TRBV27 to TRBJ1-2; maybe TRBD1 (5 bases). Germline-derived CDR1 and CDR2 are MNHEY and SMNVEV (reference sequence). The length of the CDR3 is 13 residues. The V and J ends lost 6 bases and 7 bases respectively, with 15 bases between them. In nucleotides, the CDR3 is TGTGCCAGCAGCCAAGGAGGTAGGGGTGGCTACACCTTC. Its translation is CASSQGGRGGYTF.

This clonotype was detected a few times. This sequence joins TRBV6-6 and TRBJ1-1; D gene ambiguous. The CDR3 contains 10 residues. Trimming took off 5 bases at V and 8 bases at J, with 6 bases between the two ends. Germline loops: CDR1 MNHNY, CDR2 SVGAGI (reference sequence). CDR3 bases: TGTGCCAGCAGTGATAGAGAAGCTTTCTTT. Translating it yields CASSDREAFF.

This clonotype came up a few times. The CDR3 nucleotides are TGTGCCACCGGGGGTAAGCCTTTGAACACTGAAGCTTTCTTT. It codes for CATGGKPLNTEAFF. V and J are TRBV15 and TRBJ1-1; possibly TRBD1 for D (5 bases). V was clipped by 8 bases and J by 0 bases, with 13 bases between them. The CDR3 sequence is 14 residues long. Germline values: CDR1 LNHNV, CDR2 YYDKDF (reference sequence).

Concerning this clonotype: A junction boundary mismatches the germline segment, possibly from a read error. The rearrangement links TRBV7-7 to TRBJ2-1, with D possibly TRBD2 on 6 matching bases. CDR1 SSHAT and CDR2 FNYEAQ come from the germline V gene (reference sequence). The CDR3 runs to 15 residues. Written as DNA, the CDR3 is TGTGCTAGCAGCTTAGCGGTACTAGGTGTCAATGAGCAGTTCTTC. Its translation is CASSLAVLGVNEQFF.

DNA for the CDR3: TGTGCCAGCAGCTCGCCAGGGGCACAATTCCTCAATGAGCAGTTCTTC. Encoded protein: CASSSPGAQFLNEQFF. The chain couples TRBV7-9 to TRBJ2-1; D might be TRBD1 (6 bases). The CDR3 has 16 amino acids. Trimming removed 4 bases from V and 6 bases from J, with 19 bases in between. Looked up from germline, CDR1 is SEHNR and CDR2 is FQNEAQ (reference sequence).

The chain carries TRBV2 and TRBJ2-3, with unresolved D. Trimming removed 10 bases at V and 3 bases at J, with 14 bases between. This CDR3 region has 13 residues. Germline values: CDR1 SNHLY, CDR2 FYNNEI. As DNA, the CDR3 is TGTGCCATCCGCGATGATGGGACAGATACGCAGTATTTT. Translating gives CAIRDDGTDTQYF.